A selection of T cell receptor beta chains follows, all from one sample in a study of blood T cell repertoires in COVID-19. Some clones are missing from TCRdb's copy, which holds only in-frame ones; the method was immunoSEQ multiplex PCR. The data show about 70,000 clones, with nearly 85% seen just once and 1.8% held by the top ten. The sequenced material came from peripheral blood. Source of these receptors: a woman aged 55 to 70 with acute or convalescent COVID-19. The CDR3 runs from the conserved cysteine through the conserved F or W. The D gene is left open where the match is weak. Clone size is given for some rows only: seen once, a few or many times, or a class if the clone is expanded.

size: -
V: TRBV5-1
D: TRBD1
J: TRBJ1-2
CDR3: CASSLTGDSNYGYTF
DNA: TGCGCCAGCAGCTTAACAGGGGACTCTAACTATGGCTACACCTTC

size: -
V: TRBV24-1
D: TRBD2
J: TRBJ2-1
CDR3: CATSDRTSGIKDEQFF
DNA: TGTGCCACCAGTGACCGGACTAGCGGTATTAAGGATGAGCAGTTCTTC

size: few
V: TRBV11-3
D: TRBD1
J: TRBJ1-3
CDR3: CASSTGAGNTIYF
DNA: TGTGCCAGCTCAACAGGGGCTGGAAACACCATATATTTT

size: -
V: TRBV7-9
D: TRBD1
J: TRBJ1-2
CDR3: CASSFQLQGSHYGYTF
DNA: TGTGCCAGCAGCTTCCAACTACAGGGGAGTCACTATGGCTACACCTTC

size: -
V: TRBV2
D: TRBD2
J: TRBJ2-7
CDR3: CASKDREATYEQYF
DNA: TGTGCCAGCAAAGACCGGGAGGCCACCTACGAGCAGTACTTC

size: -
V: TRBV9
D: TRBD1
J: TRBJ1-6
CDR3: CASSRLGQGNSPLHF
DNA: TGTGCCAGCAGCCGACTAGGACAGGGCAATTCACCCCTCCACTTT

size: -
V: TRBV3-1/TRBV3-2
D: TRBD1
J: TRBJ1-6
CDR3: CASRLTGGADSPLHF
DNA: TGTGCCAGCAGACTTACAGGGGGCGCGGATTCACCCCTCCACTTT

size: -
V: TRBV7-8
D: TRBD1
J: TRBJ1-1
CDR3: CASSLRSGGYTEAFF
DNA: TGTGCCAGCAGCTTAAGGTCAGGGGGCTACACTGAAGCTTTCTTT

size: -
V: TRBV2
D: TRBD1
J: TRBJ2-7
CDR3: CASRSGTGLYEQYF
DNA: TGTGCCAGCAGATCCGGGACAGGGTTGTACGAGCAGTACTTC

size: -
V: TRBV7-2
D: -
J: TRBJ1-3
CDR3: CASSISLGDSGNTIYF
DNA: TGTGCCAGCAGCATATCCCTAGGAGACTCTGGAAACACCATATATTTT

size: once
V: TRBV27
D: -
J: TRBJ1-1
CDR3: CASSKNRVLEGTEAFF
DNA: TGTGCCAGCAGTAAAAATCGTGTTTTAGAGGGCACTGAAGCTTTCTTT

size: -
V: TRBV5-4
D: TRBD1
J: TRBJ2-7
CDR3: CASSLGTPWTGTSYEQYF
DNA: TGTGCCAGCAGCTTGGGGACCCCCTGGACAGGGACCTCCTACGAGCAGTACTTC

size: -
V: TRBV6-6
D: -
J: TRBJ1-2
CDR3: CASRAQQLPQNYGYTF
DNA: TGTGCCAGCCGAGCCCAACAGCTTCCACAGAACTATGGCTACACCTTC

size: -
V: TRBV24-1
D: TRBD2
J: TRBJ2-3
CDR3: CATSDERGGGRTDTQYF
DNA: TGTGCCACCAGTGATGAACGGGGGGGTGGGAGGACAGATACGCAGTATTTT

size: -
V: TRBV30
D: -
J: TRBJ1-2
CDR3: CAWSPWDNEGYGYTF
DNA: TGTGCCTGGAGTCCTTGGGACAATGAAGGCTATGGCTACACCTTC

size: -
V: TRBV5-1
D: TRBD1
J: TRBJ1-1
CDR3: CASSVGQGAVNTEAFF
DNA: TGCGCCAGCAGCGTAGGACAGGGGGCGGTGAACACTGAAGCTTTCTTT

size: -
V: TRBV5-6
D: TRBD1
J: TRBJ1-2
CDR3: CASSPTPDRGRRDGYTF
DNA: TGTGCCAGCAGCCCAACCCCGGACAGGGGGCGCCGGGATGGCTACACCTTC

size: once
V: TRBV2
D: -
J: TRBJ2-7
CDR3: CASSEEPISYEQYF
DNA: TGTGCCAGCAGCGAGGAGCCGATATCCTACGAGCAGTACTTC

size: -
V: TRBV2
D: TRBD1
J: TRBJ2-6
CDR3: CASRRQGSSGANVLTF
DNA: TGTGCCAGCAGAAGACAGGGAAGCTCTGGGGCCAACGTCCTGACTTTC

size: -
V: TRBV7-9
D: TRBD2
J: TRBJ2-3
CDR3: CASSPRTSGITDTQYF
DNA: TGTGCCAGCAGCCCACGGACTAGCGGGATCACAGATACGCAGTATTTT

size: -
V: TRBV6-5
D: -
J: TRBJ1-2
CDR3: CASQASGDYGYTF
DNA: TGTGCCAGCCAGGCCTCCGGCGACTATGGCTACACCTTC

size: -
V: TRBV30
D: TRBD1
J: TRBJ1-2
CDR3: CAWAVRGLGYTF
DNA: TGTGCCTGGGCGGTCAGGGGGCTTGGCTACACCTTC

size: -
V: TRBV27
D: TRBD2
J: TRBJ2-1
CDR3: CASSEIAGPYNEQFF
DNA: TGTGCCAGCAGTGAGATAGCGGGACCCTACAATGAGCAGTTCTTC

size: few
V: TRBV7-9
D: TRBD1
J: TRBJ1-1
CDR3: CASTAPGQGPLNTEAFF
DNA: TGTGCCAGCACCGCGCCGGGACAGGGGCCTTTGAACACTGAAGCTTTCTTT

size: -
V: TRBV19
D: -
J: TRBJ1-1
CDR3: CASSTKMNTEAFF
DNA: TGTGCCAGTAGTACTAAGATGAACACTGAAGCTTTCTTT

size: -
V: TRBV4-1
D: -
J: TRBJ1-6
CDR3: CASSQGIQGLSYNSPLHF
DNA: TGCGCCAGCAGCCAAGGAATACAGGGATTGTCCTATAATTCACCCCTCCACTTT

size: -
V: TRBV19
D: -
J: TRBJ2-3
CDR3: CASSIAHSDTQYF
DNA: TGTGCCAGTAGTATCGCCCATAGCGATACGCAGTATTTT

size: few
V: TRBV6-5
D: TRBD1
J: TRBJ1-1
CDR3: CASSSTGWTEAFF
DNA: TGTGCCAGCAGTTCGACAGGGTGGACTGAAGCTTTCTTT

size: -
V: TRBV18
D: -
J: TRBJ1-1
CDR3: CASSQSYTGVSNTEAFF
DNA: TGTGCCAGCTCACAATCATACACAGGAGTTTCGAACACTGAAGCTTTCTTT

size: -
V: TRBV12-3/TRBV12-4
D: -
J: TRBJ2-1
CDR3: CASSFARYNEQFF
DNA: TGTGCCAGCAGTTTCGCTAGATACAATGAGCAGTTCTTC

size: -
V: TRBV7-3
D: TRBD1
J: TRBJ2-3
CDR3: CASSLQGAGADTQYF
DNA: TGTGCCAGCAGCTTACAGGGGGCAGGAGCAGATACGCAGTATTTT

size: -
V: TRBV14
D: -
J: TRBJ1-3
CDR3: CASSITRGSGNTIYF
DNA: TGTGCCAGCAGTATCACCAGGGGCTCTGGAAACACCATATATTTT

size: -
V: TRBV30
D: -
J: TRBJ1-2
CDR3: CAWTKTTNYGYTF
DNA: TGTGCCTGGACGAAGACAACTAACTATGGCTACACCTTC

size: -
V: TRBV5-1
D: -
J: TRBJ1-1
CDR3: CASSLEADLEAFF
DNA: TGCGCCAGCAGCTTGGAGGCGGATCTTGAAGCTTTCTTT

size: -
V: TRBV2
D: -
J: TRBJ2-7
CDR3: CASSGPGRSYEQYF
DNA: TGTGCCAGCAGTGGCCCGGGGAGGTCCTACGAGCAGTACTTC

size: -
V: TRBV28
D: -
J: TRBJ1-6
CDR3: CASRTKGSLHF
DNA: TGTGCCAGCAGGACTAAGGGTTCCCTCCACTTT

size: once
V: TRBV11-1
D: TRBD1
J: TRBJ2-2
CDR3: CASSLGRQGAGELFF
DNA: TGTGCCAGCAGCTTGGGCAGACAGGGAGCCGGGGAGCTGTTTTTT

size: -
V: TRBV9
D: TRBD2
J: TRBJ2-1
CDR3: CASSKGTSGRRANEQFF
DNA: TGTGCCAGCAGCAAAGGGACTAGCGGGAGACGGGCCAATGAGCAGTTCTTC

size: -
V: TRBV30
D: TRBD2
J: TRBJ2-7
CDR3: CAWSAARRGGSNHEQYF
DNA: TGTGCCTGGAGCGCAGCCCGGCGGGGGGGAAGCAATCACGAGCAGTACTTC

size: -
V: TRBV7-9
D: -
J: TRBJ2-1
CDR3: CASSLAWALGGYNEQFF
DNA: TGTGCCAGCAGCTTAGCTTGGGCCCTTGGAGGCTACAATGAGCAGTTCTTC

size: -
V: TRBV7-9
D: TRBD2
J: TRBJ2-1
CDR3: CASSFSGTSGNNEQFF
DNA: TGTGCCAGCAGCTTTTCCGGGACTAGCGGGAACAATGAGCAGTTCTTC

size: -
V: TRBV7-9
D: -
J: TRBJ1-5
CDR3: CASSPQGVGQPQHF
DNA: TGTGCCAGCAGCCCACAGGGAGTAGGTCAGCCCCAGCATTTT

size: -
V: TRBV7-9
D: TRBD1
J: TRBJ2-7
CDR3: CASSPDRGTYYEQYF
DNA: TGTGCCAGCAGCCCTGACAGGGGAACGTATTACGAGCAGTACTTC

size: -
V: TRBV5-6
D: TRBD2
J: TRBJ2-5
CDR3: CASSWTSGLGMGQETQYF
DNA: TGTGCCAGCAGCTGGACTAGCGGGTTAGGTATGGGCCAAGAGACCCAGTACTTC

size: -
V: TRBV6-5
D: TRBD1
J: TRBJ2-1
CDR3: CASQSPGTGTNEQFF
DNA: TGTGCCAGCCAAAGCCCCGGGACAGGGACCAATGAGCAGTTCTTC

size: -
V: TRBV4-1
D: TRBD1
J: TRBJ2-1
CDR3: CASSQQTGFSEQFF
DNA: TGCGCCAGCAGCCAGCAGACAGGGTTTAGTGAGCAGTTCTTC

size: -
V: TRBV5-1
D: TRBD1
J: TRBJ2-5
CDR3: CASAGTGRHQETQYF
DNA: TGCGCCAGCGCCGGGACAGGGAGACACCAAGAGACCCAGTACTTC

size: -
V: TRBV5-4
D: -
J: TRBJ1-2
CDR3: CASSPTNLPGYGYTF
DNA: TGTGCCAGCAGCCCTACCAACTTGCCCGGGTATGGCTACACCTTC

size: -
V: TRBV30
D: -
J: TRBJ1-5
CDR3: CAWSVWGGNQPQHF
DNA: TGTGCCTGGAGTGTATGGGGGGGAAATCAGCCCCAGCATTTT

size: -
V: TRBV27
D: -
J: TRBJ2-5
CDR3: CASSLHGEETQYF
DNA: TGTGCCAGCAGTTTACACGGAGAAGAGACCCAGTACTTC

size: few
V: TRBV9
D: TRBD2
J: TRBJ2-2
CDR3: CASSHVGGDTGELFF
DNA: TGTGCCAGCAGCCATGTGGGAGGGGACACCGGGGAGCTGTTTTTT

size: once
V: TRBV10-3
D: TRBD2
J: TRBJ2-5
CDR3: CAISSGKETQYF
DNA: TGTGCCATCAGTAGCGGGAAAGAGACCCAGTACTTC

size: -
V: TRBV19
D: TRBD1
J: TRBJ1-2
CDR3: CASSIRDRGYTF
DNA: TGTGCCAGTAGTATACGGGACAGGGGCTACACCTTC

size: -
V: TRBV30
D: -
J: TRBJ2-7
CDR3: CAWSVGLLRSYEQYF
DNA: TGTGCCTGGAGTGTTGGGCTCCTCAGGTCCTACGAGCAGTACTTC

size: -
V: TRBV29-1
D: TRBD1
J: TRBJ1-2
CDR3: CSVGSGQGVGYTF
DNA: TGCAGCGTTGGCTCGGGACAGGGTGTTGGCTACACCTTC